This T cell receptor (beta chain) is from a study of blood T cell repertoires in COVID-19. At the level of the study: PBMCs, B-cell-depleted T cells, or T cells provided the cDNA or gDNA that made up the material.

In the original analysis: Nucleated cell number was recorded as an estimate derived from reference gene primer amplification. Measured with immunoSEQ multiplex PCR; TCRdb has only the in-frame clones, and not every one. The V and J calls and clone size come from that table; D and trimming were worked out from the DNA. This table holds more than 80,000 clones, 76% found once. The source is a man older than 75 with COVID-19, enrolled during active disease. The source material was peripheral blood.

The DNA for the CDR3 is TGTGCCAGCAGCCTCAGCCAGGGTACCTACGAGCAGTACTTC. Translated: CASSLSQGTYEQYF. V usage is TRBV5-6 and J usage is TRBJ2-7; D perhaps matches TRBD1 (5 bases). The CDR3 spans 14 residues. Between the trimmed V and J ends, which lost 4 bases and 2 bases, there was a span of 13 bases. Germline CDR1 SGHDT, CDR2 YYEEEE.